Below are 17 T cell receptor beta chains sequenced from a single sample in a study of graft-versus-host responses after intestinal transplantation. Antigens for these TCRs are unknown. TCRdb's copy holds only in-frame clones and misses some; the assay was immunoSEQ multiplex PCR. The profile shows over 65,000 clones, around 90% of them singletons. The sample was unstimulated CD8+ T cells sorted from spleen or lymph node cells, taken before transplant. These receptors were collected from a human donor who was the organ donor for an intestinal transplant.

This chain joins TRBV6-1 and TRBJ2-3; 9 bases match TRBD1. Germline loops: CDR1 MNHNS, CDR2 SASEGT. There are 15 residues in the CDR3. Losses at the gene ends were 6 bases for V and 2 bases for J; bases not matched to a gene: 6. The CDR3 DNA reads TGTGCCAGCAGATCCGGACAGGGGCACACAGATACGCAGTATTTT. Translating gives CASRSGQGHTDTQYF.

This chain uses TRBV5-1 with TRBJ1-2; 11 bases map to TRBD1. The germline gives CDR1 SGHRS, CDR2 YFSETQ. V dropped 4 bases and J dropped 3; count of bases not matched to a gene: 14. This CDR3 has 18 amino acids. The CDR3 DNA sequence: TGCGCCAGCAGCGTATGGACAGGGGGCTTTCTCCCCTACTATGGCTACACCTTC. Encoded protein: CASSVWTGGFLPYYGYTF.

The J gene is TRBJ1-2, the V gene TRBV5-4; the D gene is possibly TRBD1 (5 bases). The CDR3 is 13 amino acids. Germline V gene lookup returns CDR1 SGHNT and CDR2 YYREEE (reference sequence). Trimming left V 3 bases short and J 6 bases short, with 12 bases between. CDR3 nucleotide sequence: TGTGCCAGCAGCTCCGGGACGGTCCATGGCTACACCTTC. Its protein is CASSSGTVHGYTF.

V usage is TRBV18 and J usage is TRBJ1-5, with a tentative D call TRBD1 (5 bases). CDR3 length: 15 residues. Germline V lookup: CDR1 KGHSH, CDR2 LQKENI. V lost 4 bases and J 0 bases, leaving 10 bases between the germline ends. CDR3 protein: CASSLGPYSNQPQHF. The DNA of the CDR3 is TGTGCCAGCTCACTGGGACCTTATAGCAATCAGCCCCAGCATTTT.

About this clone: The sample carries other DNA sequences with the same CDR3. J is TRBJ2-3 and V is TRBV18, with D unresolved. The germline CDR1 and CDR2 sequences are KGHSH and LQKENI. The germline V and J ends were trimmed by 4 bases and 6 bases, with 5 bases remaining between them. This CDR3 comprises 11 residues. The CDR3 DNA is TGTGCCAGCTCACGATTGGATACGCAGTATTTT. Its protein is CASSRLDTQYF. Combining the CDR3 with reference TRBV18 and TRBJ2-3 gives the whole variable domain NAGVMQNPRHLVRRRGQEARLRCSPMKGHSHVYWYRQLPEEGLKFMVYLQKENIIDESGMPKERFSAEFPKEGPSILRIQQVVRGDSAAYFCASSRLDTQYFGPGTRLTVL.

As regards this clone: At one boundary the junction diverges from the germline segment, which might be a read error. Other DNA sequences from this sample encode an identical CDR3 as well. The chain employs TRBV12-5 and TRBJ1-3, with 7 bases identical to TRBD1. From germline, CDR1 is LGHNT and CDR2 FRNRAP. The CDR3 is 15 amino acids. The CDR3 DNA is TGTGCTAGTGGGTTGGTAAGAGGGGGCGGAAACACCATATATTTT. Amino acids: CASGLVRGGGNTIYF. The full variable domain, completed using reference TRBV12-5 and TRBJ1-3, is DARVTQTPRHKVTEMGQEVTMRCQPILGHNTVFWYRQTMMQGLELLAYFRNRAPLDDSGMPKDRFSAEMPDATLATLKIQPSEPRDSAVYFCASGLVRGGGNTIYFGEGSWLTVV.

The chain joins TRBV9 to TRBJ1-2; TRBD1 is a possible D gene (5 bases). There are 14 residues in the CDR3. In germline, CDR1 is SGDLS, CDR2 YYNGEE. V was trimmed by 0 bases and J by 6 bases, leaving 12 bases between them. DNA for the CDR3: TGTGCCAGCAGCGTAGATGAGGGGCTAGATGGCTACACCTTC. Encoded protein: CASSVDEGLDGYTF.

The chain links TRBV7-9 to TRBJ2-1; no definite D call. The ends were cut back, 4 bases at V and 5 bases at J, with 15 bases in the middle. This CDR3 region has 15 residues. Germline lookup yields CDR1 SEHNR and CDR2 FQNEAQ (reference sequence). The CDR3 DNA is TGTGCCAGCAGCTCACACTGGCCCCCCCACAATGAGCAGTTCTTC. Residues: CASSSHWPPHNEQFF.

The rearrangement joins TRBV6-6 to TRBJ2-1; TRBD2 agrees at 12 bases. The CDR3 spans 13 residues. Looked up from germline, CDR1 is MNHNY and CDR2 is SVGAGI (reference sequence). V gave up 9 bases and J gave up 8 bases; unmatched junction bases: 5. DNA of the CDR3: TGTGCCAGTTGGACTAGCGGGAACTATGAGCAGTTCTTC. It specifies CASWTSGNYEQFF.

The chain carries TRBV4-1 and TRBJ2-1; 15 positions match TRBD2. CDR1 is MGHRA, CDR2 YSYEKL, per germline. The trim removed 4 bases at V and 5 bases at J, leaving 9 bases unmatched. The CDR3 runs 18 residues. The chain's CDR3 is CASSPTGLAGGGHNEQFF. For the CDR3, the DNA is TGCGCCAGCAGCCCAACCGGACTAGCGGGAGGGGGCCACAATGAGCAGTTCTTC.

The rearrangement links TRBV7-3 to TRBJ2-3; 9 nucleotides align to TRBD1. Germline CDR1 and CDR2: SGHTA and FQGTGA. The CDR3 extends over 14 amino acids. V lost 5 bases to trimming and J lost 5 bases; unmatched junction nucleotides: 5. Written as DNA, the CDR3 is TGTGCCAGCAGCCTACAGGGGGCGGAAGATACGCAGTATTTT. This encodes CASSLQGAEDTQYF.

The chain uses TRBV7-6 and TRBJ2-1; D not resolved. Germline loops: CDR1 SGHVS, CDR2 FNYEAQ. Trimming shortened V by 5 bases and J by 3 bases, and 8 bases separated the two germline ends. The CDR3 has 13 amino acids. CDR3: CASSPMVYNEQFF. The DNA for the CDR3 is TGTGCCAGCAGCCCAATGGTCTACAATGAGCAGTTCTTC.

The chain uses TRBV11-2 and TRBJ2-1; 7 positions match TRBD1. Looked up from germline, CDR1 is SGHAT and CDR2 is FQNNGV. V lost 7 bases and J lost 6; bases outside the gene matches: 12. The CDR3 runs 15 residues. This CDR3 reads CASNCFGQDCNEQFF. The DNA for the CDR3 is TGTGCCAGCAACTGCTTCGGACAGGACTGCAATGAGCAGTTCTTC. Full variable domain (outside the CDR3, taken from reference TRBV11-2 and TRBJ2-1): EAGVAQSPRYKIIEKRQSVAFWCNPISGHATLYWYQQILGQGPKLLIQFQNNGVVDDSQLPKDRFSAERLKGVDSTLKIQPAKLEDSAVYLCASNCFGQDCNEQFFGPGTRLTVL.

This clone was detected once. J is TRBJ2-5 and V is TRBV4-1; unclear D gene. This CDR3 contains 14 residues. V gave up 4 bases and J gave up 1 base, with 10 bases separating them. In germline, CDR1 is MGHRA, CDR2 YSYEKL. The CDR3 spells CASSPLGIQETQYF. Here the CDR3 DNA reads TGCGCCAGCAGCCCTCTTGGGATCCAAGAGACCCAGTACTTC.

V usage is TRBV27 and J usage is TRBJ2-5; D is uncertain. The DNA end favors TRBJ2-7, so the J call may be wrong. In germline, CDR1 is MNHEY, CDR2 SMNVEV (reference sequence). CDR3 length: 13 amino acids. DNA of the CDR3: TGTGCCAGCAGTTGGAGCTGGCCCTACGAGCAGTACTTC. Translating gives CASSWSWPYEQYF.

Comments on this clone: At the DNA level, this CDR3 is encoded by other sequences in the same sample as well. The chain combines TRBV6-5 with TRBJ2-3; TRBD1 matches 8 bases. Germline-derived CDR1 and CDR2 are MNHEY and SVGAGI. J gave up 4 bases and V 0 bases, and 3 bases lay outside the gene matches. The CDR3 consists of 15 residues. The CDR3, as DNA: TGTGCCAGCAGTTACTCAGGACAGGGTTCAGATACGCAGTATTTT. Its translation: CASSYSGQGSDTQYF.

The gene calls are TRBV4-1 and TRBJ1-2; D call uncertain. V was clipped by 3 bases and J by 4 bases, with 12 bases between them. Germline CDR1 and CDR2: MGHRA and YSYEKL. There are 14 residues in the CDR3. The CDR3 region has the DNA TGCGCCAGCAGCCACCAGAAAGATTCCTATGGCTACACCTTC. Its protein is CASSHQKDSYGYTF.